This T cell receptor (beta chain) was identified in a study of blood T cell repertoires in COVID-19. After removal of 0 bases from V and 4 bases from J, the junction contained 9 bases not matched to a gene. Germline CDR1 is LGHNA and CDR2 is YNFKEQ. CDR3 length: 17 residues. Assay used: immunoSEQ multiplex PCR; TCRdb lists only in-frame clones, some missing. The sample records around 210,000 clones, roughly 80% being singletons. The specimen was peripheral blood. The clonotype comes from a woman in her 70s with acute or convalescent COVID-19. The chain links TRBV4-2 to TRBJ2-3; 8 bases align to TRBD2. CDR3: CASSQETLAGIADTQYF. The DNA for the CDR3 is TGTGCCAGCAGCCAAGAAACCCTAGCGGGTATTGCAGATACGCAGTATTTT.